This T cell receptor (beta chain) was captured by sequencing in a study of T cell repertoires in cytomegalovirus infection. Overall study context: Indications came from public TCR beta signatures; they pointed to CMV infection and to a matching HLA type. The study, taken as a whole, reports: HLA-C-restricted TCR beta clonotypes specific for CMV led the ex vivo response. Totalled public TCR beta family frequency picked out people who carried CMV plus the relevant HLA.

One entry per CDR3 protein, called by TCRdb with MiXCR from the reads. This sample yields about 740,000 distinct CDR3 sequences, of which about a third are seen a single time; under 3% belongs to the top ten. Per germline, CDR1 SEHNR and CDR2 FQNEAQ (reference sequence). Deletions cut 3 bases from V and 5 bases from J, with 7 bases between. This CDR3 is built from 12 residues. The table lists this clonotype with a few counts. The antigen is undetermined. Input material: PBMCs. The receptor was isolated from a human donor in good health (CMV status not recorded). Some clones in this sample may be carry-over from other donors' samples. The chain recombines TRBV7-9 with TRBJ1-1; D ambiguous. The CDR3, as DNA: TGTGCCAGCAGCTTGGAGGCGACTGAAGCTTTCTTT. This translates into CASSLEATEAFF.